This T cell receptor beta chain derives from a study of T-cell reconstitution after alpha-beta-depleted transplantation in children. This clonotype occurred many times. Unique molecular identifiers tagged the TCRbeta library. MiXCR, run by TCRdb on the PCR reads, gives a single entry per CDR3 protein. The sample has 200,000 to 250,000 distinct CDR3 sequences, around 7.8% seen once; the top ten hold 5% to 7%. This TCR derives from a male patient younger than 18 who had a stem cell transplant for acute lymphoblastic leukemia, so the T cells may come from the graft donor. Specimen: PBMCs, mostly from graft donor cells, collected 180 days after TCRalphabeta/CD19-depleted stem cell transplant.

The CDR3 loop is CASSSLAGGHTYNEQFF. The CDR3 DNA sequence: TGCGCCAGCAGCTCCTTAGCGGGAGGGCACACCTACAATGAGCAGTTCTTC. The chain links TRBV5-1 to TRBJ2-1; 11 bases match TRBD2. V dropped 3 bases and J dropped 2; count of bases not matched to a gene: 7. Germline values: CDR1 SGHRS, CDR2 YFSETQ. This CDR3 spans 17 amino acids.